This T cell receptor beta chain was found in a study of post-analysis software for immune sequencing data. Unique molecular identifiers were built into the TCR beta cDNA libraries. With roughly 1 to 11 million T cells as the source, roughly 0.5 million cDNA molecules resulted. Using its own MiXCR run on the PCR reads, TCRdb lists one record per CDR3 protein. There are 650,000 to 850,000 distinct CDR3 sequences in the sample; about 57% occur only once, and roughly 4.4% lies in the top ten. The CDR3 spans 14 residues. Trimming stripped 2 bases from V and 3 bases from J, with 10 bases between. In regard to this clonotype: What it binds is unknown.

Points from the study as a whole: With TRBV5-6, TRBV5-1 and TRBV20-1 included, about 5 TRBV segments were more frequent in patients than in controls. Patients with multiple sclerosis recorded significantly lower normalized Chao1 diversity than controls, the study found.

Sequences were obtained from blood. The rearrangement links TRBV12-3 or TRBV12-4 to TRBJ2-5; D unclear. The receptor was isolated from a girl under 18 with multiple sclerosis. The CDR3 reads CASSLSLPEETQYF. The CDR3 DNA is TGTGCCAGCAGTTTAAGTCTACCCGAAGAGACCCAGTACTTC.